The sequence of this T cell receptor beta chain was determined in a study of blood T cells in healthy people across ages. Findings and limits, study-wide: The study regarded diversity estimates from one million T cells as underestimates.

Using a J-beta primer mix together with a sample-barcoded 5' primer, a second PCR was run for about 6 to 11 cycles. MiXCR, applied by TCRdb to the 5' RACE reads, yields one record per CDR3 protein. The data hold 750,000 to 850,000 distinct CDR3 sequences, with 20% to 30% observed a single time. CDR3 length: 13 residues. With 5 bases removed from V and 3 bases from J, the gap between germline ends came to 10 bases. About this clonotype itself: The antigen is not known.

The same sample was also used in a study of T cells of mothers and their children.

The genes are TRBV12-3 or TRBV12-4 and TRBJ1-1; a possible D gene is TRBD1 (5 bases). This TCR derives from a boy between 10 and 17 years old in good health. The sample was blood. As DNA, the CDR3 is TGTGCCAGCAGTCCCTGGGGGGACACTGAAGCTTTCTTT. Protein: CASSPWGDTEAFF.